This T cell receptor beta chain was documented in a study of blood T cell repertoires in COVID-19. About the study: From T cells, B-cell-depleted T cells, or PBMCs came the material, which was cDNA or gDNA.

Generated by immunoSEQ multiplex PCR, the TCRdb table keeps only in-frame clones and is missing some. The table has under 400,000 clones, around 87% seen once; the top ten hold less than 11%. Seattle's enrolled individuals joined amid active infection and were then monitored longitudinally. The germline gives CDR1 MNHEY, CDR2 SMNVEV (reference sequence). V dropped 3 bases and J dropped 6; count of bases not matched to a gene: 9. This CDR3 has 15 residues. Specimen: peripheral blood. This clonotype was sampled from a woman aged 25 to 39 with COVID-19, enrolled during active disease. V is TRBV27 and J is TRBJ2-7; the match to TRBD1 covers 9 bases. The CDR3 sequence: CASSFTGTGLGEQYF. As DNA, the CDR3 is TGTGCCAGCAGTTTTACCGGGACAGGGTTGGGCGAGCAGTACTTC.